What follows is one T cell receptor beta chain and its context. Its specificity is unknown. The CDR3 loop spans 15 amino acids. From germline, CDR1 is SGDLS and CDR2 YYNGEE. The trim removed 3 bases at V and 3 bases at J, leaving 7 bases unmatched. These data originate in a study of cytomegalovirus exposure and HLA in healthy donors. The overall study: There were just under 400 genotyped donors. Of these, 81% fell in the genetic ancestry cluster associated with self-reported Caucasian donors. Findings and caveats of the study: When presence/absence was analysed, sequencing depth was taken to be roughly uniform across donors. Reportedly, a later analysis found an Asian-associated ancestry cluster had fewer N-insertions than the roughly 670-donor mean. Per a later analysis, about 18,000 TCR beta sequences showed association with HLA alleles at 0.05 false discovery rate.

This PCR relied on a set of 60 Vbeta primers and 13 Jbeta primers. Measured with immunoSEQ multiplex PCR; TCRdb has only the in-frame clones, and not every one. The data hold approximately 180,000 clones, with over 70% observed a single time. The TCR sequence derives from a male donor in good health and CMV-seronegative. V gene TRBV9 combines with J gene TRBJ2-7, with 9 bases that match TRBD1. Sequenced input: PBMCs. The CDR3: CASSEGTGPVYEQYF. The CDR3, as DNA: TGTGCCAGCAGCGAGGGGACAGGGCCAGTCTACGAGCAGTACTTC.